These 26 T cell receptor beta chains share one sample of origin, sequenced in a study of cytomegalovirus exposure and HLA in healthy donors. Primers: 60 Vbeta forward and 13 Jbeta reverse. Sequencing used immunoSEQ multiplex PCR; TCRdb keeps in-frame clones, though not all of them. Counted here are approximately 81,000 clones, roughly four fifths occurring once; the ten biggest clones make up about 6.2%. The specimen was PBMCs. The receptor source for this set is a woman aged 50 to 60 in good health and CMV-seropositive.

V and J are TRBV10-3 and TRBJ2-2; 12 bases are shared with TRBD2. Trimming at V came to 4 bases and at J to 5 bases, leaving 2 bases not matched to a gene. Germline CDR1 ENHRY, CDR2 SYGVKD. The CDR3 is 15 residues long. CDR3 sequence reads: CAISATSGRTGELFF. As DNA, the CDR3 is TGTGCCATCAGTGCAACTAGCGGGAGGACCGGGGAGCTGTTTTTT.

This clone occurred a few times. CDR3 nucleotides: TGTGCCAGCTCATCAGATTTGCATCAGCCCCAGCATTTT. Translated, it gives CASSSDLHQPQHF. V and J are TRBV18 and TRBJ1-5; D is undetermined. Trimming shortened V by 5 bases and J by 5 bases, and 10 bases separated the two germline ends. CDR1 is KGHSH and CDR2 is LQKENI in the germline V gene. The CDR3 covers 13 residues.

The chain uses TRBV10-2 and TRBJ2-5; D remains unclear. Trimming left V 6 bases short and J 4 bases short, with 12 bases between. CDR3 length: 13 residues. The germline gives CDR1 WSHSY, CDR2 SAAADI. CDR3 bases: TGCGCCAGCAGCCCGGGTAATAGAGAGACCCAGTACTTC. Translation gives CASSPGNRETQYF.

V gene TRBV5-6 combines with J gene TRBJ2-7; TRBD2 might be the D (6 bases). This CDR3 contains 13 residues. V gave up 4 bases and J gave up 3 bases, with 11 bases separating them. The germline V gene has CDR1 SGHDT and CDR2 YYEEEE. The CDR3 sequence is CASSLSGNYEQYF. In nucleotides, the CDR3 is TGTGCCAGCAGCCTTAGCGGTAACTACGAGCAGTACTTC.

This clone was seen once. The chain is built from TRBV7-9 and TRBJ2-3, with 11 bases matching TRBD2. The CDR3 length is 16 residues. With V trimmed by 6 bases and J by 7 bases, 12 bases remained unmatched. Germline V gives CDR1 SEHNR, CDR2 FQNEAQ (reference sequence). Here the CDR3 DNA reads TGTGCCAGCAGTATCAGGGGGACTAGCGGATCTTATACGCAGTATTTT. Its protein product is CASSIRGTSGSYTQYF.

The chain uses TRBV2 and TRBJ2-5, with a weak D call TRBD1 (6 bases). Germline assignment: CDR1 SNHLY and CDR2 FYNNEI. The CDR3 loop spans 14 amino acids. Deletions cut 2 bases from V and 5 bases from J, with 12 bases between. CDR3 nucleotides: TGTGCCAGCAGTGAACACAGGGCACCTGAGACCCAGTACTTC. It is translated as CASSEHRAPETQYF.

This sequence joins TRBV18 and TRBJ2-5, with TRBD2 as a possible D gene (6 bases). The CDR3 contains 14 residues. Trimming stripped 3 bases from V and 2 bases from J, with 10 bases between. Germline CDR1 is KGHSH and CDR2 is LQKENI. The CDR3 coding sequence is TGTGCCAGCTCACCGAATGCGGGGCAAGAGACCCAGTACTTC. The encoded protein is CASSPNAGQETQYF. Using reference TRBV18 and TRBJ2-5 for the parts outside the CDR3, the full variable domain is NAGVMQNPRHLVRRRGQEARLRCSPMKGHSHVYWYRQLPEEGLKFMVYLQKENIIDESGMPKERFSAEFPKEGPSILRIQQVVRGDSAAYFCASSPNAGQETQYFGPGTRLLVL.

In this sample, this clone turned up a few times. The V call is TRBV29-1, the J call TRBJ2-5; 9 positions match TRBD2. Germline lookup yields CDR1 SQVTM and CDR2 ANQGSEA. Unmatched junction bases numbered 10, after V lost 3 bases and J lost 2 bases. This CDR3 is 16 amino acids long. The chain's CDR3 is CSVEWLISGRQETQYF. CDR3 coding DNA: TGCAGCGTTGAGTGGCTTATTAGCGGGAGACAAGAGACCCAGTACTTC. The variable domain in full, completed from reference TRBV29-1 and TRBJ2-5, reads SAVISQKPSRDICQRGTSLTIQCQVDSQVTMMFWYRQQPGQSLTLIATANQGSEATYESGFVIDKFPISRPNLTFSTLTVSNMSPEDSSIYLCSVEWLISGRQETQYFGPGTRLLVL.

V usage is TRBV28 and J usage is TRBJ2-5; TRBD1 might be the D (6 bases). The germline V gene encodes CDR1 MDHEN and CDR2 SYDVKM. The CDR3 covers 13 residues. Trimming removed 3 bases from V and 5 bases from J, with 10 bases in between. CDR3 in DNA: TGTGCCAGCAGTTTCCCAGGGGTGGAGACCCAGTACTTC. It codes for CASSFPGVETQYF.

V gene TRBV9 combines with J gene TRBJ2-5; 11 bases are a match to TRBD2. The CDR3 is made up of 15 amino acids. CDR1 and CDR2 (germline): SGDLS, YYNGEE. V shed 0 bases and J 4 bases; nucleotides not matched to a gene: 2. CDR3 protein: CASSVGLAGRETQYF. CDR3 DNA sequence: TGTGCCAGCAGCGTAGGACTAGCGGGGCGAGAGACCCAGTACTTC.

The sample holds a few counts of this clone. This chain joins TRBV25-1 and TRBJ1-1, with D possibly being TRBD1 (5 bases). The CDR3 totals 11 residues. Deletions cut 4 bases from V and 8 bases from J, with 8 bases between. The V gene's germline CDR1 is MGHDK and CDR2 SYGVNS. The CDR3 DNA is TGTGCCAGCAGTGGTGGACAAGAAGCTTTCTTT. It codes for CASSGGQEAFF. Together with reference TRBV25-1 and TRBJ1-1, the CDR3 gives the full variable domain: EADIYQTPRYLVIGTGKKITLECSQTMGHDKMYWYQQDPGMELHLIHYSYGVNSTEKGDLSSESTVSRIRTEHFPLTLESARPSHTSQYLCASSGGQEAFFGQGTRLTVV.

This clone occurred a few times. The chain recombines TRBV7-3 with TRBJ2-6; D gene ambiguous. Germline CDR1 SGHTA, CDR2 FQGTGA. V lost 4 bases and J 2 bases, leaving 6 bases between the germline ends. This CDR3 contains 14 residues. This chain's CDR3 is CASSSSTGANVLTF. The CDR3 DNA follows: TGTGCCAGCAGCTCGAGTACTGGGGCCAACGTCCTGACTTTC.

V is TRBV7-9 and J is TRBJ1-1; the match to TRBD1 covers 8 bases. Germline CDR1 and CDR2: SEHNR and FQNEAQ (reference sequence). CDR3 length: 12 amino acids. The trim removed 6 bases at V and 8 bases at J, leaving 5 bases unmatched. The CDR3 nucleotides read TGTGCCAGCAGGAATAGACAGGGGGAAGCTTTCTTT. It specifies CASRNRQGEAFF.

This clone appeared once. J is TRBJ1-5 and V is TRBV23-1; D unclear. TRBV23-1 is an ORF; its function is uncertain. Trimming took 4 bases from V and 2 from J, leaving 24 bases between them. There are 19 residues in the CDR3. CDR3 sequence reads: CASSPPHYPCDCGNQPQHF. CDR3 coding DNA: TGCGCCAGCAGTCCCCCCCACTACCCATGCGATTGCGGCAATCAGCCCCAGCATTTT.

The chain is built from TRBV4-1 and TRBJ1-5; D not resolved. CDR3 length equals 13 residues. The germline CDR1 and CDR2 sequences are MGHRA and YSYEKL. V was trimmed by 0 bases and J by 5 bases, leaving 5 bases between them. The CDR3 reads CASSQDRDQPQHF. As DNA, the CDR3 is TGCGCCAGCAGCCAAGATCGAGATCAGCCCCAGCATTTT.

The rearrangement links TRBV27 to TRBJ2-3; TRBD2 matches 7 bases. This CDR3 has 16 residues. Germline V gene sequence: CDR1 MNHEY, CDR2 SMNVEV (reference sequence). Losses at the gene ends were 7 bases for V and 5 bases for J; bases not matched to a gene: 15. The CDR3 DNA sequence: TGTGCCAGCACCACCCTGGGTGGACTAGAGCAAGATACGCAGTATTTT. It codes for CASTTLGGLEQDTQYF.

The chain uses TRBV28 and TRBJ1-5; D is unclear. The CDR3 length is 16 residues. CDR1 and CDR2 from the germline V gene are MDHEN and SYDVKM. V was cut by 6 bases and J by 6 bases, with 21 bases left in between. CDR3 coding DNA: TGTGCCAGCAGCCCTAACACCCACCTAGGGAGTCAGCCCCAGCATTTT. Translating it yields CASSPNTHLGSQPQHF.

V usage is TRBV30 and J usage is TRBJ1-2; TRBD1 aligns across 7 bases. Trimming at V came to 4 bases and at J to 2 bases, leaving 7 bases not matched to a gene. CDR3 length: 14 residues. The V gene's germline CDR1 is GTSNPN and CDR2 SVGIG (reference sequence). The CDR3 sequence: CAWTPGQANYGYTF. CDR3 coding DNA: TGTGCCTGGACACCCGGACAGGCCAACTATGGCTACACCTTC.

Sample share makes this clone medium-sized. J is TRBJ1-1 and V is TRBV5-4, with D uncertain. Germline CDR1 is SGHNT and CDR2 is YYREEE (reference sequence). Trimming removed 4 bases at V and 4 bases at J, with 14 bases between. This CDR3 has 14 amino acids. The chain's CDR3 is CASSIIGRGTEAFF. DNA of the CDR3: TGTGCCAGCAGCATTATAGGGCGGGGCACTGAAGCTTTCTTT.

This rearrangement joins TRBV10-3 to TRBJ2-3; TRBD1 matches at 9 bases. Trimming took 9 bases from V and 3 from J; bases not matched to a gene: 4. Germline V gene sequence: CDR1 ENHRY, CDR2 SYGVKD. The CDR3 runs to 13 residues. As DNA, the CDR3 is TGTGCCATACGGGACAGGGAGACAGATACGCAGTATTTT. Protein: CAIRDRETDTQYF.

In this sample, this clone turned up a few times. This chain links TRBV6-4 with TRBJ2-1; 9 nucleotides line up with TRBD2. Germline values: CDR1 MRHNA, CDR2 SNTAGT. The junction had 6 bases not matched to a gene; V was cut back by 6 bases and J by 3 bases. The CDR3 runs to 15 residues. CDR3 residues: CASSMAGGNYNEQFF. The DNA for the CDR3 is TGTGCCAGCAGCATGGCGGGAGGGAACTACAATGAGCAGTTCTTC.

This sequence joins TRBV4-1 and TRBJ1-1, with D possibly being TRBD1 (5 bases). The CDR3 sequence is 14 residues long. V lost 3 bases and J lost 5, with 13 bases in between. Per germline, CDR1 MGHRA and CDR2 YSYEKL. The CDR3 sequence is CASSHPWGQTEAFF. For the CDR3, the DNA is TGCGCCAGCAGCCACCCCTGGGGCCAGACTGAAGCTTTCTTT.

In its sample, this clone was seen many times. The chain is built from TRBV6-4 and TRBJ2-1, with TRBD1 matching 9 bases. With 0 bases clipped from V and 5 bases from J, the junction kept 5 bases outside the gene matches. Germline assignment: CDR1 MRHNA and CDR2 SNTAGT. The CDR3 contains 16 residues. The CDR3 bases are TGTGCCAGCAGTGACTCCCCGGGGACAGGGAACAATGAGCAGTTCTTC. As protein: CASSDSPGTGNNEQFF.

The table lists this clone with a count of one. The genes are TRBV10-1 and TRBJ2-2; D perhaps matches TRBD1 (6 bases). The CDR3 runs to 13 residues. The V gene's germline CDR1 is WNHNN and CDR2 SYGVQD (reference sequence). Trimming took off 3 bases at V and 6 bases at J, with 8 bases between the two ends. The DNA for the CDR3 is TGCGCCAGCAGTGAAGGGGGTGCCGGGGAGCTGTTTTTT. Amino acids: CASSEGGAGELFF.

The chain couples TRBV27 to TRBJ2-7, with TRBD1 matching 7 bases. The CDR3 length is 11 residues. Per germline, CDR1 MNHEY and CDR2 SMNVEV (reference sequence). The trim removed 10 bases at V and 4 bases at J, leaving 4 bases unmatched. CDR3 DNA: TGTGCCACCGAACAGGGGTACGAGCAGTACTTC. It specifies CATEQGYEQYF.

The gene calls are TRBV5-1 and TRBJ1-1, with D unresolved. Germline V gene data show CDR1 as SGHRS and CDR2 as YFSETQ. The CDR3 has 16 amino acids. V was pared by 4 bases and J by 4 bases, with 20 bases between. The CDR3, as DNA: TGCGCCAGCAGCCTATCTGCGAGGGCGTCGAGCACTGAAGCTTTCTTT. Translating gives CASSLSARASSTEAFF.